This entry lists 32 T cell receptor beta chains sequenced from one sample in a study of blood T cell repertoires in COVID-19. Profiling relied on immunoSEQ multiplex PCR, and the TCRdb table lists in-frame clones only, not all of them. The sample has some 120,000 clones, roughly nine tenths seen once. Sequenced input: peripheral blood. The receptors come from a man in his 70s with active or convalescent COVID-19.

This clone was counted only a few times. The V call is TRBV28, the J call TRBJ2-1; maybe TRBD1 (5 bases). Trimming took off 6 bases at V and 5 bases at J, with 14 bases between the two ends. The CDR3 has 14 residues. Per germline, CDR1 MDHEN and CDR2 SYDVKM. CDR3 region: CASRRTQPNNEQFF. As DNA, the CDR3 is TGTGCCAGCAGGAGGACACAGCCGAACAATGAGCAGTTCTTC.

The chain carries TRBV19 and TRBJ2-3, with D possibly being TRBD2 (5 bases). The germline V gene has CDR1 LNHDA and CDR2 SQIVND (reference sequence). This CDR3 region has 13 residues. V lost 5 bases to trimming and J lost 6 bases, with 12 bases between them. The CDR3 loop is CASSYEGGDTQYF. The CDR3 DNA follows: TGTGCCAGTAGTTACGAGGGCGGGGATACGCAGTATTTT.

The rearrangement uses TRBV18 and TRBJ1-1; 8 nucleotides agree with TRBD1. V dropped 6 bases and J dropped 1; count of bases not matched to a gene: 7. The CDR3 has 15 residues. CDR1 and CDR2 from the germline V gene are KGHSH and LQKENI. CDR3 sequence: CASSLETGGNTEAFF. The CDR3, as DNA: TGTGCCAGCTCGCTAGAAACAGGGGGGAACACTGAAGCTTTCTTT.

The chain has TRBV12-3 or TRBV12-4 and TRBJ2-3; 8 bases align to TRBD2. With 1 base clipped from V and 14 bases from J, the junction kept 2 bases outside the gene matches. This CDR3 contains 11 residues. This chain's CDR3 is CASSLERGRYF. DNA of the CDR3: TGTGCCAGCAGTTTAGAGCGGGGGAGGTATTTT.

The chain employs TRBV5-6 and TRBJ1-1; perhaps TRBD1 as D (6 bases). Germline CDR1 SGHDT, CDR2 YYEEEE. This CDR3 region has 14 residues. V shed 2 bases and J shed 5 bases, with 13 bases lying between them. The CDR3 DNA is TGTGCCAGCAGCTTAAGACAGGCCGGTACTGAAGCTTTCTTT. Translation: CASSLRQAGTEAFF.

The chain uses TRBV15 and TRBJ2-3, with 13 bases lining up with TRBD2. Germline loops: CDR1 LNHNV, CDR2 YYDKDF (reference sequence). After removal of 3 bases from V and 3 bases from J, the junction contained 9 bases not matched to a gene. This CDR3 is built from 18 residues. Here the CDR3 reads CATSRKRTSGSTTDTQYF. CDR3 bases: TGTGCCACCAGCAGGAAGAGGACTAGCGGGAGTACGACAGATACGCAGTATTTT.

This clone was detected once. This chain links TRBV18 with TRBJ2-7; 9 bases are a match to TRBD2. CDR1 KGHSH and CDR2 LQKENI come from the germline V gene. The CDR3 contains 16 residues. With 3 bases clipped from V and 3 bases from J, the junction kept 9 bases outside the gene matches. The CDR3 DNA follows: TGTGCCAGCTCACCGCGCCCGACTAGCGGCATCTACGAGCAGTACTTC. Translated, it gives CASSPRPTSGIYEQYF.

This clone was seen a few times. This chain uses TRBV19 with TRBJ2-1, with D maybe TRBD2 (5 bases). Trimming stripped 6 bases from V and 4 bases from J, with 13 bases between. Germline V gives CDR1 LNHDA, CDR2 SQIVND (reference sequence). The CDR3 runs to 14 residues. CDR3 DNA sequence: TGTGCCAGTAGAACTGAGGGAACGTACAATGAGCAGTTCTTC. Translated: CASRTEGTYNEQFF.

In its sample, this clone was seen a few times. The rearrangement links TRBV5-4 to TRBJ1-3, with D tentatively TRBD1 (6 bases). The CDR3 has 16 amino acids. V was shortened by 4 bases and J by 3 bases, with 17 bases between the two germline ends. Germline CDR1 is SGHNT and CDR2 is YYREEE (reference sequence). CDR3 nucleotides: TGTGCCAGCAGCCGGGGGGCAGGGGCTCTTGGAAACACCATATATTTT. The encoded protein is CASSRGAGALGNTIYF.

V gene TRBV27 combines with J gene TRBJ1-4, with a possible D match to TRBD1 (5 bases). V was clipped by 1 base and J by 3 bases, with 12 bases between them. Germline CDR1 is MNHEY and CDR2 is SMNVEV (reference sequence). The CDR3 runs to 16 residues. CDR3: CASSLWGGMANEKLFF. The CDR3 coding sequence is TGTGCCAGCAGTTTATGGGGGGGGATGGCTAATGAAAAACTGTTTTTT.

The chain uses TRBV10-3 and TRBJ2-7, with 8 bases matching TRBD2. The CDR3 spans 13 residues. Germline V gene lookup returns CDR1 ENHRY and CDR2 SYGVKD. The ends lost 7 bases at V and 3 bases at J; junction bases unmatched: 5. This CDR3 is CAITGAGGYEQYF. The CDR3 DNA sequence: TGTGCCATCACCGGGGCGGGGGGCTACGAGCAGTACTTC.

This clone has just one count. J is TRBJ2-1 and V is TRBV19, with TRBD1 matching 8 bases. After removal of 6 bases from V and 6 bases from J, the junction contained 7 bases not matched to a gene. CDR1 and CDR2 (germline): LNHDA, SQIVND (reference sequence). The CDR3 has 14 residues. The CDR3 DNA follows: TGTGCCAGTAGACGACAGGGGAGAAGCAATGAGCAGTTCTTC. Its protein product is CASRRQGRSNEQFF.

The chain employs TRBV11-2 and TRBJ2-7; 10 bases fit TRBD1. V trimming: 3 bases; J trimming: 3 bases; junction bases outside the gene matches: 8. The CDR3 is 16 amino acids. Germline CDR1 and CDR2: SGHAT and FQNNGV. The CDR3: CASSFTTGQGFYEQYF. CDR3 DNA: TGTGCCAGCAGCTTTACTACGGGACAGGGGTTCTACGAGCAGTACTTC.

The chain links TRBV6-5 to TRBJ2-7; D gene uncertain. CDR3 length: 11 amino acids. Germline V lookup: CDR1 MNHEY, CDR2 SVGAGI. V gave up 3 bases and J gave up 10 bases, with 10 bases separating them. The DNA of the CDR3 is TGTGCCAGCAGTTATAACAGAATTCAGTACTTC. It yields the protein CASSYNRIQYF.

The gene calls are TRBV6-5 and TRBJ2-1; maybe TRBD1 (6 bases). Germline V CDR1 and CDR2: MNHEY, SVGAGI. The germline V and J ends were trimmed by 6 bases and 4 bases, with 16 bases remaining between them. The CDR3 contains 15 residues. The CDR3 bases are TGTGCCAGCAGCAGAACGACAGGACTGTACAATGAGCAGTTCTTC. Translation gives CASSRTTGLYNEQFF.

The CDR3 loop is CASSRAGQSSYNEQFF. CDR3 DNA: TGCGCCAGCAGCCGCGCGGGACAGAGCTCCTACAATGAGCAGTTCTTC. The V call is TRBV4-1, the J call TRBJ2-1; D may be TRBD1 (7 bases). V was trimmed by 4 bases and J by 0 bases, leaving 13 bases between them. Germline CDR1 and CDR2: MGHRA and YSYEKL. This CDR3 region has 16 residues.

This chain connects TRBV5-1 to TRBJ2-5, with 8 bases identical to TRBD1. CDR1 is SGHRS, CDR2 YFSETQ, per germline. This CDR3 is 13 amino acids long. Germline trimming cut 2 bases from V and 5 bases from J; bases unmatched to any gene: 2. CDR3 protein: CASSFRQGETQYF. CDR3 coding DNA: TGCGCCAGCAGCTTTCGACAGGGGGAGACCCAGTACTTC.

The V call is TRBV28, the J call TRBJ1-4, with D perhaps matching TRBD1 (5 bases). V was shortened by 6 bases and J by 11 bases, with 19 bases between the two germline ends. Germline V gives CDR1 MDHEN, CDR2 SYDVKM. The CDR3 spans 14 residues. The CDR3 loop reads CASSPMARGEKLFF. Here the CDR3 DNA reads TGTGCCAGCAGCCCGATGGCTCGGGGGGAGAAACTGTTTTTT.

This clone was seen more than once but under ten times. J is TRBJ2-2 and V is TRBV4-1; 9 bases match TRBD1. Germline V gene sequence: CDR1 MGHRA, CDR2 YSYEKL. V shed 4 bases, J shed 8 bases, and the junction held 8 bases outside the gene matches. The CDR3 spans 15 residues. CDR3 in amino acids: CASSRLQGAIGELFF. CDR3 coding DNA: TGCGCCAGCAGCCGGTTACAGGGGGCAATAGGGGAGCTGTTTTTT.

The V gene is TRBV10-3, the J gene TRBJ2-3; D ambiguous. There are 13 residues in the CDR3. Trimming took off 2 bases at V and 2 bases at J, with 5 bases between the two ends. Germline-derived CDR1 and CDR2 are ENHRY and SYGVKD. CDR3 bases: TGTGCCATCAGTGAGATAATCACAGATACGCAGTATTTT. Its translation is CAISEIITDTQYF.

The V gene is TRBV6-2 or TRBV6-3, the J gene TRBJ2-5, with D perhaps matching TRBD1 (6 bases). V lost 5 bases to trimming and J lost 6 bases, with 10 bases between them. Germline CDR1 reads MNHEY; CDR2 reads SVGEGT. The CDR3 is made up of 12 amino acids. CDR3 residues: CASSTQGQTQYF. CDR3 sequence (DNA): TGTGCCAGCAGTACACAGGGACAGACCCAGTACTTC.

This chain uses TRBV18 with TRBJ1-5; perhaps TRBD1 as D (6 bases). CDR1 and CDR2 from the germline V gene are KGHSH and LQKENI. The CDR3 is made up of 15 amino acids. V dropped 0 bases and J dropped 3 bases, with 9 bases sitting between them. The CDR3 DNA is TGTGCCAGCTCACCACCGAACAGGGCCAATCAGCCCCAGCATTTT. This translates into CASSPPNRANQPQHF.

The J gene is TRBJ2-3, the V gene TRBV24-1; TRBD2 matches 13 bases. The CDR3 contains 17 residues. V lost 4 bases and J lost 3; bases outside the gene matches: 6. In germline, CDR1 is KGHDR, CDR2 SFDVKD. Here the CDR3 reads CATSDSGLAGVTDTQYF. The DNA for the CDR3 is TGTGCCACCAGTGACTCCGGACTAGCGGGAGTTACAGATACGCAGTATTTT.

The gene calls are TRBV9 and TRBJ2-5; the D gene is possibly TRBD1 (5 bases). Germline V CDR1 and CDR2: SGDLS, YYNGEE. The CDR3 is 13 amino acids. The ends were cut back, 4 bases at V and 5 bases at J, with 12 bases in the middle. CDR3 in amino acids: CASSPAGYETQYF. In DNA form, the CDR3 reads TGTGCCAGCAGCCCGGCAGGGTACGAGACCCAGTACTTC.

The chain carries TRBV5-1 and TRBJ2-1, with 10 bases aligning to TRBD1. J lost 6 bases, V lost 4 bases, and 7 bases had no gene match. Germline V gene sequence: CDR1 SGHRS, CDR2 YFSETQ. The CDR3 contains 15 residues. The CDR3 loop reads CASSGGQGLGNEQFF. CDR3 sequence (DNA): TGCGCCAGCAGCGGGGGACAGGGGTTGGGCAATGAGCAGTTCTTC.

The V call is TRBV19, the J call TRBJ2-5; possibly TRBD2 for D (8 bases). V was clipped by 5 bases and J by 2 bases, with 24 bases between them. The CDR3 is made up of 18 amino acids. Germline V gives CDR1 LNHDA, CDR2 SQIVND (reference sequence). The CDR3 DNA sequence: TGTGCCAGTAGTCCTCAGGGGGGGACTAGGATTGTGCAAGAGACCCAGTACTTC. It is translated as CASSPQGGTRIVQETQYF.

V usage is TRBV4-1 and J usage is TRBJ2-7; 10 bases map to TRBD1. There are 21 residues in the CDR3. In germline, CDR1 is MGHRA, CDR2 YSYEKL. Trimming took 0 bases from V and 3 from J; bases not matched to a gene: 20. CDR3 nucleotide sequence: TGCGCCAGCAGCCAAGACCCTCCGGGACAGGGGTCACTGGGACCAGACTACGAGCAGTACTTC. Its protein is CASSQDPPGQGSLGPDYEQYF.

This clone has only a few counts. The rearrangement uses TRBV5-4 and TRBJ2-7; 8 bases align to TRBD2. The germline V gene has CDR1 SGHNT and CDR2 YYREEE (reference sequence). The CDR3 is 14 amino acids. V lost 2 bases, J lost 2 bases, and 3 bases stayed unmatched. The CDR3, as DNA: TGTGCCAGCAGCTTAGCGGGAGAGGCCTACGAGCAGTACTTC. It is translated as CASSLAGEAYEQYF.

The rearrangement links TRBV5-1 to TRBJ2-7; perhaps TRBD1 as D (6 bases). V lost 0 bases and J 2 bases, leaving 18 bases between the germline ends. Germline V gene lookup returns CDR1 SGHRS and CDR2 YFSETQ. The CDR3 contains 17 residues. The CDR3 reads CASSLAVTGPGAYEQYF. CDR3 bases: TGCGCCAGCAGCTTGGCCGTTACAGGGCCTGGGGCCTACGAGCAGTACTTC.

V usage is TRBV27 and J usage is TRBJ2-7; 9 bases line up with TRBD2. The CDR3 length is 14 residues. The V gene's germline CDR1 is MNHEY and CDR2 SMNVEV (reference sequence). V was clipped by 4 bases and J by 3 bases; unmatched bases: 4. The CDR3 is CASSSPTSGYEQYF. CDR3 nucleotides: TGTGCCAGCAGTTCCCCGACTAGCGGCTACGAGCAGTACTTC.

The CDR3 spells CASSFAGGTGANVLTF. CDR3 nucleotide sequence: TGTGCCAGCAGTTTCGCGGGGGGCACTGGGGCCAACGTCCTGACTTTC. This chain joins TRBV27 and TRBJ2-6; 8 nucleotides line up with TRBD2. Trimming cost V 3 bases and J 2 bases; bases outside gene matches: 3. CDR3 size: 16 residues. Per the germline V gene, CDR1 is MNHEY and CDR2 is SMNVEV (reference sequence).

This clone was observed once. The CDR3 DNA reads TGTGCCAGCAGCTCCCCGAGGAGATTCTATAGCAATCAGCCCCAGCATTTT. This translates into CASSSPRRFYSNQPQHF. The chain is built from TRBV7-2 and TRBJ1-5, with D unresolved. Germline V gives CDR1 SGHTA, CDR2 FQGNSA. The V end was cut by 4 bases, the J end by 0 bases, with 16 bases between. CDR3 length: 17 residues.